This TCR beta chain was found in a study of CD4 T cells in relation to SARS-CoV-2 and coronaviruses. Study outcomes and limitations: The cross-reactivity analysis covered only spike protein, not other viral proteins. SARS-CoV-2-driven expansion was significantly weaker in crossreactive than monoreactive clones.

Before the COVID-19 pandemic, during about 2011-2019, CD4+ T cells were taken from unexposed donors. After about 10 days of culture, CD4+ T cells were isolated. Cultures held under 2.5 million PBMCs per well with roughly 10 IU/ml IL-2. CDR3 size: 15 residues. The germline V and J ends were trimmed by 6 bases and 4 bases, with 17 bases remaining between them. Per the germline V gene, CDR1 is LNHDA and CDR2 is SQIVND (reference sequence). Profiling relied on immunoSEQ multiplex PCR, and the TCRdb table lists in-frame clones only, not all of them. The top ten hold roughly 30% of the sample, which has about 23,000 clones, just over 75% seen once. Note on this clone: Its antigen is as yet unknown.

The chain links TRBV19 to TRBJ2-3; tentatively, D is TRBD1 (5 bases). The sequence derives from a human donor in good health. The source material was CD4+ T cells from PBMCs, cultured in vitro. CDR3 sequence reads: CASRYGQGQADTQYF. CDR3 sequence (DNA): TGTGCCAGTAGGTATGGGCAGGGTCAAGCAGATACGCAGTATTTT.